Below are 26 T cell receptor beta chains sequenced from a single sample in a study of tumour-infiltrating T cells in Burkitt lymphoma. Method: immunoSEQ multiplex PCR; TCRdb's copy keeps in-frame clones and lacks some. The repertoire has some 17,000 clones, approximately 80% of them found once; the top ten carry less than 2.5%. The specimen was tumor tissue. These receptors all come from a human donor with diffuse large B-cell lymphoma.

This clone appeared a single time. This sequence joins TRBV5-1 and TRBJ2-7; 8 bases fit TRBD1. The length of the CDR3 is 15 residues. With V trimmed by 4 bases and J by 4 bases, 10 bases remained unmatched. Germline assignment: CDR1 SGHRS and CDR2 YFSETQ. In DNA form, the CDR3 reads TGCGCCAGCAGCCCGTGGACAGGGAGCGGTTACGAGCAGTACTTC. This translates into CASSPWTGSGYEQYF.

V gene TRBV14 combines with J gene TRBJ1-2, with TRBD1 identical over 9 bases. Germline trimming cut 4 bases from V and 7 bases from J; bases unmatched to any gene: 16. Per the germline V gene, CDR1 is SGHDN and CDR2 is FVKESK. The CDR3 has 17 amino acids. CDR3 region: CASSRYGQGWSDLGYTF. For the CDR3, the DNA is TGTGCCAGCAGCCGATACGGACAGGGGTGGAGTGATCTTGGCTACACCTTC.

This sequence joins TRBV21-1 and TRBJ1-2; the table's D call, TRBD1, was not checked against the DNA. TRBV21-1 is designated a pseudogene. The CDR3 is made up of 20 amino acids. CDR3 sequence: CASPPQAQTWGQAELYGYTF. The CDR3 DNA reads as TGTGCCAGTCCACCCCAGGCTCAGACTTGGGGACAGGCCGAGCTCTATGGCTACACCTTC.

The chain combines TRBV5-4 with TRBJ1-3; 7 bases map to TRBD1. The germline CDR1 and CDR2 sequences are SGHNT and YYREEE (reference sequence). V was pared by 0 bases and J by 0 bases, with 3 bases of the junction left unmatched. This CDR3 spans 16 amino acids. The chain's CDR3 is CASSLGDRRSGNTIYF. CDR3 bases: TGTGCCAGCAGCTTGGGGGACAGACGCTCTGGAAACACCATATATTTT.

In this sample, this clone turned up a few times. This chain uses TRBV11-2 with TRBJ2-1, with 7 nucleotides matching TRBD2. Germline CDR1 and CDR2: SGHAT and FQNNGV. The V and J ends lost 1 base and 4 bases, in that order; junction bases with no gene match: 4. CDR3 length equals 15 residues. The CDR3, as DNA: TGTGCCAGCAGCTTAGCAGCTAGCGGATACAATGAGCAGTTCTTC. Translation: CASSLAASGYNEQFF.

The chain links TRBV7-2 to TRBJ2-1; 8 bases map to TRBD2. V lost 7 bases, J lost 6 bases, and 14 bases stayed unmatched. The germline CDR1 and CDR2 sequences are SGHTA and FQGNSA. The CDR3 covers 16 residues. The CDR3 sequence is CASTIIAGLRANEQFF. For the CDR3, the DNA is TGTGCCAGCACCATTATAGCGGGATTAAGGGCCAATGAGCAGTTCTTC.

This clone appeared a few times. The chain is built from TRBV27 and TRBJ2-1; D not certain. The length of the CDR3 is 15 residues. V gave up 6 bases and J gave up 3 bases, with 15 bases separating them. The V gene's germline CDR1 is MNHEY and CDR2 SMNVEV (reference sequence). The CDR3 is CASSLTVGLYNEQFF. CDR3 DNA sequence: TGTGCCAGCAGCCTGACGGTTGGTCTCTACAATGAGCAGTTCTTC.

The V call is TRBV10-3, the J call TRBJ2-1; TRBD2 matches 9 bases. Trimming removed 3 bases from V and 7 bases from J; junction bases left unmatched: 7. The CDR3 is 15 residues long. Looked up from germline, CDR1 is ENHRY and CDR2 is SYGVKD. The CDR3 is CAISEGLAGRNEQFF. Written as DNA, the CDR3 is TGTGCCATCAGTGAAGGGCTAGCGGGGCGAAATGAGCAGTTCTTC.

The genes are TRBV19 and TRBJ2-7; the D gene is possibly TRBD1 (5 bases). The V end lost 3 bases, the J end lost 0 bases, and 9 bases lay between the germline ends. Germline CDR1 LNHDA, CDR2 SQIVND (reference sequence). The CDR3 sequence is 14 residues long. CDR3 sequence (DNA): TGTGCCAGTAGTATCAGCGACAGCTCCTACGAGCAGTACTTC. Protein: CASSISDSSYEQYF.

The V call is TRBV5-1, the J call TRBJ2-5, with a tentative D call TRBD2 (7 bases). Deletions cut 0 bases from V and 5 bases from J, with 17 bases between. The germline V gene has CDR1 SGHRS and CDR2 YFSETQ. The CDR3 sequence is 16 residues long. CDR3 coding DNA: TGCGCCAGCAGCTTGGCCCTCGGGGGGCTGGGGGAGACCCAGTACTTC. Translation gives CASSLALGGLGETQYF. The full variable domain, in which reference TRBV5-1 and TRBJ2-5 provide the parts outside the CDR3, is KAGVTQTPRYLIKTRGQQVTLSCSPISGHRSVSWYQQTPGQGLQFLFEYFSETQRNKGNFPGRFSGRQFSNSRSEMNVSTLELGDSALYLCASSLALGGLGETQYFGPGTRLLVL.

The rearrangement uses TRBV18 and TRBJ2-5; TRBD1 might be the D (5 bases). There are 14 residues in the CDR3. V lost 3 bases to trimming and J lost 3 bases, with 11 bases between them. Germline V gene data show CDR1 as KGHSH and CDR2 as LQKENI. The CDR3 here is CASSPFSGKETQYF. The CDR3 coding sequence is TGTGCCAGCTCACCGTTCTCAGGGAAAGAGACCCAGTACTTC.

The V gene is TRBV29-1, the J gene TRBJ2-7, with 10 bases lining up with TRBD1. J lost 4 bases, V lost 5 bases, and 8 bases had no gene match. The CDR3 runs 14 residues. Germline V lookup: CDR1 SQVTM, CDR2 ANQGSEA. The CDR3 here is CSVSPGDRGYEQYF. The CDR3 bases are TGCAGCGTTTCTCCGGGGGACAGGGGATACGAGCAGTACTTC.

This clone came up once. The chain carries TRBV7-9 and TRBJ1-3; no clear D. CDR1 SEHNR and CDR2 FQNEAQ come from the germline V gene (reference sequence). This CDR3 region has 15 residues. Trimming pared 2 bases from V and 0 bases from J, leaving 8 bases between. CDR3: CASSLMESSGNTIYF. The CDR3 bases are TGTGCCAGCAGCTTAATGGAGAGCTCTGGAAACACCATATATTTT.

This clone was counted a few times. Here the CDR3 reads CASTRLAGLEQFF. The CDR3, as DNA: TGTGCCAGCACCCGACTAGCGGGACTTGAGCAGTTCTTC. The gene calls are TRBV27 and TRBJ2-1; TRBD2 agrees at 11 bases. Germline V gives CDR1 MNHEY, CDR2 SMNVEV (reference sequence). V lost 7 bases to trimming and J lost 9 bases; unmatched junction nucleotides: 5. CDR3 length: 13 amino acids.

This sequence joins TRBV18 and TRBJ2-2; D remains ambiguous. This CDR3 has 13 residues. Trimming removed 0 bases from V and 5 bases from J, with 4 bases in between. CDR1 is KGHSH and CDR2 is LQKENI in the germline V gene. DNA of the CDR3: TGTGCCAGCTCACCACCGGCAACCGGGGAGCTGTTTTTT. Amino acids: CASSPPATGELFF.

The chain uses TRBV19 and TRBJ2-7; the D call may be TRBD1 or TRBD2 (5 bases each). The V gene lost 6 bases and the J gene lost 5 bases, with 11 bases spanning the gap. Germline CDR1 and CDR2: LNHDA and SQIVND (reference sequence). The CDR3 totals 12 residues. DNA for the CDR3: TGTGCCAGTAGCCTGAGAGGGGACGAGCAGTACTTC. Residues: CASSLRGDEQYF.

This chain uses TRBV6-6 with TRBJ2-5; the D gene is possibly TRBD1 (5 bases). The J call may be mistaken, given a closer DNA end match to TRBJ2-7. There are 14 residues in the CDR3. The germline V gene encodes CDR1 MNHNY and CDR2 SVGAGI (reference sequence). The CDR3 reads CASSQRNQGNEQYF. For the CDR3, the DNA is TGTGCCAGCAGTCAAAGGAACCAGGGAAACGAGCAGTACTTC.

This clone was detected only once. This rearrangement joins TRBV7-6 to TRBJ2-3; D not resolved. Germline V gene sequence: CDR1 SGHVS, CDR2 FNYEAQ. V lost 3 bases, J lost 2 bases, and 12 bases lay in between. There are 15 residues in the CDR3. The DNA for the CDR3 is TGTGCCAGCAGCTTGCAAGTCAGGAACACAGATACGCAGTATTTT. As protein: CASSLQVRNTDTQYF.

The chain uses TRBV27 and TRBJ1-6, with a possible D match to TRBD1 (5 bases). Germline V gives CDR1 MNHEY, CDR2 SMNVEV (reference sequence). This CDR3 is built from 14 residues. Trimming left V 3 bases short and J 9 bases short, with 12 bases between. In nucleotides, the CDR3 is TGTGCCAGCAGTTTCAGGGAATCTGCTTCACCCCTCCACTTT. This gives the protein CASSFRESASPLHF.

This chain uses TRBV5-1 with TRBJ2-7; 8 bases line up with TRBD1. J lost 5 bases, V lost 0 bases, and 7 bases had no gene match. The CDR3 extends over 15 amino acids. Germline-derived CDR1 and CDR2 are SGHRS and YFSETQ. CDR3 nucleotide sequence: TGCGCCAGCAGCTTGGATGGACAGGGTTTCGACGAGCAGTACTTC. It codes for CASSLDGQGFDEQYF.

V is TRBV9 and J is TRBJ2-3; 7 nucleotides line up with TRBD1. This CDR3 region has 18 residues. The J segment lost 3 bases and the V segment lost 0 bases, leaving 13 bases of the junction unmatched. Germline CDR1 SGDLS, CDR2 YYNGEE. For the CDR3, the DNA is TGTGCCAGCAGCGTAGGTAGAGGGGGCTACCAAGGAACAGATACGCAGTATTTT. Protein: CASSVGRGGYQGTDTQYF.

The J gene is TRBJ2-7, the V gene TRBV5-1; D uncertain. CDR3 length equals 15 residues. Trimming cost V 5 bases and J 0 bases, with 15 bases left between them. The germline CDR1 and CDR2 sequences are SGHRS and YFSETQ. The CDR3 region has the DNA TGCGCCAGCAGGCGAATTGCGGAAGGCTCCTACGAGCAGTACTTC. This codes for CASRRIAEGSYEQYF.

This clone was counted a single time. The rearrangement uses TRBV7-9 and TRBJ1-1, with D possibly matching TRBD1 (6 bases). The CDR3 is 16 amino acids. The V end was cut by 1 base, the J end by 1 base, with 13 bases between. The V gene's germline CDR1 is SEHNR and CDR2 FQNEAQ (reference sequence). Written as DNA, the CDR3 is TGTGCCAGCAGCTTAGGGACAGTTTTTCGGAACACTGAAGCTTTCTTT. Its protein is CASSLGTVFRNTEAFF. Filled out from reference TRBV7-9 and TRBJ1-1, the complete variable domain reads DTGVSQNPRHKITKRGQNVTFRCDPISEHNRLYWYRQTLGQGPEFLTYFQNEAQLEKSRLLSDRFSAERPKGSFSTLEIQRTEQGDSAMYLCASSLGTVFRNTEAFFGQGTRLTVV.

The rearrangement uses TRBV2 and TRBJ2-3; TRBD1 might be the D (5 bases). This CDR3 is built from 13 residues. Germline CDR1 SNHLY, CDR2 FYNNEI. The V end lost 3 bases, the J end lost 4 bases, and 8 bases lay between the germline ends. The CDR3 DNA reads as TGTGCCAGCAGTGAGGTGGGGCCAGATACGCAGTATTTT. As protein: CASSEVGPDTQYF.

This clone was counted once. The chain combines TRBV7-2 with TRBJ1-2; D is undetermined. The germline V gene has CDR1 SGHTA and CDR2 FQGNSA. Trimming removed 9 bases at V and 0 bases at J, with 11 bases between. The CDR3 covers 13 residues. CDR3 residues: CASLQSANYGYTF. CDR3 coding DNA: TGTGCCAGTCTACAGTCAGCTAACTATGGCTACACCTTC. Full variable domain (outside the CDR3, taken from reference TRBV7-2 and TRBJ1-2): GAGVSQSPSNKVTEKGKDVELRCDPISGHTALYWYRQSLGQGLEFLIYFQGNSAPDKSGLPSDRFSAERTGGSVSTLTIQRTQQEDSAVYLCASLQSANYGYTFGSGTRLTVV.

This rearrangement joins TRBV18 to TRBJ2-5, with D possibly called TRBD1 or TRBD2 (6 bases each). Germline lookup yields CDR1 KGHSH and CDR2 LQKENI. The CDR3 runs to 15 residues. Trimming removed 3 bases from V and 4 bases from J, with 15 bases in between. The CDR3 DNA is TGTGCCAGCTCACCCTTAGGGGGGCTGGGAGAGACCCAGTACTTC. It translates to CASSPLGGLGETQYF.